A single sample gave rise to the 2 T cell receptor beta chains below, sequenced in a study of blood T cell repertoires in COVID-19. Libraries were prepared by immunoSEQ multiplex PCR; TCRdb keeps only in-frame clonotypes and omits some of them. The sample contains about half a million clones, over 75% of which appear only once. The sample consisted of peripheral blood. The source of these receptors is a human donor in a cohort sampled during active COVID-19.

This clone was seen only a few times. The chain joins TRBV10-1 to TRBJ1-2, with TRBD1 matching over 7 bases. Trimming cost V 3 bases and J 3 bases; bases outside gene matches: 16. CDR3 length: 18 residues. CDR1 is WNHNN, CDR2 SYGVQD, per germline (reference sequence). For the CDR3, the DNA is TGCGCCAGCAGTGAACCCCGACAGGGTGAGAAAGGGGACTATGGCTACACCTTC. It codes for CASSEPRQGEKGDYGYTF.

The chain employs TRBV5-1 and TRBJ2-4, with 7 bases matching TRBD1. The ends lost 0 bases at V and 4 bases at J; junction bases unmatched: 7. The CDR3 loop spans 16 amino acids. Germline CDR1 is SGHRS and CDR2 is YFSETQ. CDR3 amino acids: CASSLAGTEGKNIQYF. The CDR3 coding sequence is TGCGCCAGCAGCTTGGCCGGGACAGAGGGGAAAAACATTCAGTACTTC.